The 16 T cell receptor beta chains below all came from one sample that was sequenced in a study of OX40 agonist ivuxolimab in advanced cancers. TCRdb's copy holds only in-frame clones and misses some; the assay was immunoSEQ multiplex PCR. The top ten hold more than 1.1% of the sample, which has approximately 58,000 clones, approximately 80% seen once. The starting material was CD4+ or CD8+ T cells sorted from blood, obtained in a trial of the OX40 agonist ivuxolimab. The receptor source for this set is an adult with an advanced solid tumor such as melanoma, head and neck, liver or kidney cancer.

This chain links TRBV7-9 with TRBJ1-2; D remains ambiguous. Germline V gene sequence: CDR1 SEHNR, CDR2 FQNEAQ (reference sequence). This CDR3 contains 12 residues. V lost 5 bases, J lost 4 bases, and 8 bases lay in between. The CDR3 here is CASSPEVYGYTF. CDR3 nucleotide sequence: TGTGCCAGCAGCCCAGAAGTCTATGGCTACACCTTC.

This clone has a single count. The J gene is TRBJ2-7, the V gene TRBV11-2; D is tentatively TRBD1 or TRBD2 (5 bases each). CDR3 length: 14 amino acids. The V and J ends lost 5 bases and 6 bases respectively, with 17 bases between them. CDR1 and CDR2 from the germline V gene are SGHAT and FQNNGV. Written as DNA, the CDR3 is TGTGCCAGCAGCAGAGAGGGGCGAAACTCCGAGCAGTACTTC. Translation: CASSREGRNSEQYF.

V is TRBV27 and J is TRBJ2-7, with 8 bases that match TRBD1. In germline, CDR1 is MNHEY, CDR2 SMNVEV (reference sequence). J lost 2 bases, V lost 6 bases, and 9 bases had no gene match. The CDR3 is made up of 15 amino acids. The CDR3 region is CASRRTGGKTYEQYF. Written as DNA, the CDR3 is TGTGCCAGCAGGCGAACAGGGGGGAAAACCTACGAGCAGTACTTC.

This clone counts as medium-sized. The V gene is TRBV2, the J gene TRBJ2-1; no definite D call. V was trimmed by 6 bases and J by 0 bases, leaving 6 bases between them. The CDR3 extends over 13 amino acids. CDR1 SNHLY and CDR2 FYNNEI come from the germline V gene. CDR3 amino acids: CASSIYSYNEQFF. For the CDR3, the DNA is TGTGCCAGCAGCATCTACTCCTACAATGAGCAGTTCTTC.

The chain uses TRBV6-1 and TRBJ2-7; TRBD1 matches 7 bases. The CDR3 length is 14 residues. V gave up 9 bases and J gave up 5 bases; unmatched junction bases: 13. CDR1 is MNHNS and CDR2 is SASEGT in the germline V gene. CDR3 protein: CASSPSGTVHEQYF. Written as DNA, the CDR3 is TGTGCCAGTTCCCCTTCGGGGACAGTCCACGAGCAGTACTTC.

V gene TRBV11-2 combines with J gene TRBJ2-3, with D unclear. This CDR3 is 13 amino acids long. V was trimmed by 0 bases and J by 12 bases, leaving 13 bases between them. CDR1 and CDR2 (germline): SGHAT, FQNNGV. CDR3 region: CASSLDTHSSQYF. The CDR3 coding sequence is TGTGCCAGCAGCTTAGATACCCACTCTAGTCAGTATTTT.

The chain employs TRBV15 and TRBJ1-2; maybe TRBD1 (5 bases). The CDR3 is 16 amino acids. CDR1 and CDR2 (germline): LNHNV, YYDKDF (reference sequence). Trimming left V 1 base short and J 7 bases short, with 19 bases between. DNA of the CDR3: TGTGCCACCAGCAGAGTTAGGCTGTCAGGCGGGGGTGGCTACACCTTC. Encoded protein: CATSRVRLSGGGGYTF.

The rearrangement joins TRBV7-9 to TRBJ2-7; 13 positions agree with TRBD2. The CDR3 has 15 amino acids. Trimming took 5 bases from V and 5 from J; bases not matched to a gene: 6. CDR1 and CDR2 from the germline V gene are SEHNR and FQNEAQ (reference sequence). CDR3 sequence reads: CASSLLTSGRNEQYF. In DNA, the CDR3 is TGTGCCAGCAGCCTCCTGACTAGCGGGAGGAACGAGCAGTACTTC. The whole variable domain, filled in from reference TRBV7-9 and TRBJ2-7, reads DTGVSQNPRHKITKRGQNVTFRCDPISEHNRLYWYRQTLGQGPEFLTYFQNEAQLEKSRLLSDRFSAERPKGSFSTLEIQRTEQGDSAMYLCASSLLTSGRNEQYFGPGTRLTVT.

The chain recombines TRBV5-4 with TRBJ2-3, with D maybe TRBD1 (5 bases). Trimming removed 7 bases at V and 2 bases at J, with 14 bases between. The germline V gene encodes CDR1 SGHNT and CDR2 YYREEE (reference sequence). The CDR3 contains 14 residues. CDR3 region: CASGVVGDTDTQYF. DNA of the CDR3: TGTGCCAGCGGAGTGGTAGGGGACACAGATACGCAGTATTTT.

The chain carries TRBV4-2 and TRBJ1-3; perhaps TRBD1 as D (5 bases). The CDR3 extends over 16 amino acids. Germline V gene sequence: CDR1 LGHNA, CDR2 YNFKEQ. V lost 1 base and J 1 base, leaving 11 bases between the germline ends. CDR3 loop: CASSQGRGTSGNTIYF. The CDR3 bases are TGTGCCAGCAGCCAAGGGCGGGGGACTTCTGGAAACACCATATATTTT.

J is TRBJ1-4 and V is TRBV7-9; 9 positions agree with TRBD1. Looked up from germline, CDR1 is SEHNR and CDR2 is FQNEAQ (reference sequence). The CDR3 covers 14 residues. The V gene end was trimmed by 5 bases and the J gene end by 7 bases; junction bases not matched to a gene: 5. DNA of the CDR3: TGTGCCAGCAGCCCGACAGGGGGATTTGAAAAACTGTTTTTT. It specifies CASSPTGGFEKLFF.

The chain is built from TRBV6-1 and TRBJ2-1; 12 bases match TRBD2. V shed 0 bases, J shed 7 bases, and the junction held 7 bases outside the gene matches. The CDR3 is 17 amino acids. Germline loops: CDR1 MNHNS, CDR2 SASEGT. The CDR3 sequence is CASSEAFGLAGWNEQFF. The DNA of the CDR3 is TGTGCCAGCAGTGAAGCGTTTGGACTAGCGGGATGGAATGAGCAGTTCTTC.

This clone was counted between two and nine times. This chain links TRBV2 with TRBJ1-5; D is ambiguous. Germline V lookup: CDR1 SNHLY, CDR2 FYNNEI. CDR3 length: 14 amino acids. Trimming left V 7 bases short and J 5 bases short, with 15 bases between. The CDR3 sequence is CASKSPVPDQPQHF. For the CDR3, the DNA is TGTGCCAGCAAATCCCCAGTACCCGATCAGCCCCAGCATTTT.

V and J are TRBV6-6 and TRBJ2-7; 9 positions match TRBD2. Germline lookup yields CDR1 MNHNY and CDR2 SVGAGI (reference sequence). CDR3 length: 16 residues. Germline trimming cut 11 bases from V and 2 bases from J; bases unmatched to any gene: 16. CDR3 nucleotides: TGTGCCGGTAGCGGGGGCCGACCCGACCTCCCCTACGAGCAGTACTTC. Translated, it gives CAGSGGRPDLPYEQYF.

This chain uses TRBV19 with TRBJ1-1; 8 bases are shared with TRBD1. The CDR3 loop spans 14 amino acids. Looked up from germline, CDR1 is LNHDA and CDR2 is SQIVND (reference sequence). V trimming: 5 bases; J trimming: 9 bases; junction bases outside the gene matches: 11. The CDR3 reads CASSLIDRGRKAFF. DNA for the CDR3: TGTGCCAGTAGTCTGATAGACAGGGGCCGAAAAGCTTTCTTT.

CDR3 sequence reads: CASSSTPYNEQFF. The CDR3 coding sequence is TGCGCCAGCAGCTCGACCCCTTACAATGAGCAGTTCTTC. The chain employs TRBV5-1 and TRBJ2-1, with D hard to call. The germline CDR1 and CDR2 sequences are SGHRS and YFSETQ. V was shortened by 3 bases and J by 4 bases, with 8 bases between the two germline ends. This CDR3 has 13 residues.